The 21 T cell receptor beta chains presented below share a single source sample, sequenced in a study of molecular identifiers for immune sequencing clone quantification (dated by TCRdb to the late 2010s). Library generation was performed with PCR. Sequencing used an Illumina HiSeq 4000. TCRdb ran its own pipeline on the public reads, namely fastp trimming at Q25 and MiXCR clone calling, and kept in-frame beta chains. Each entry is one CDR3 protein sequence, shown with its most common DNA and genes. This sample gives about 500,000 distinct CDR3 sequences in total; 20% to 25% of them show up just once. The ten largest clones add up to around 0.84% of the sample. The sample taken for sequencing was naive CD8+ T cells from blood, with Jurkat cell RNA spiked in. Interpreted using the paper, the cell subset or site label stands for: FACS-sorted CD8+CD4-CCR7+CD45RA+ naive T cells. These receptors originate from a human donor in good health. Some libraries in this study had Jurkat cell RNA spiked in.

The V call is TRBV30, the J call TRBJ2-3; a weak D match, TRBD1 (6 bases). The CDR3 covers 15 residues. Germline-derived CDR1 and CDR2 are GTSNPN and SVGIG (reference sequence). V dropped 1 base and J dropped 3 bases, with 14 bases sitting between them. CDR3 nucleotide sequence: TGTGCCTGGAGTGAGGCAGGGGTGATGACAGATACGCAGTATTTT. Amino acids: CAWSEAGVMTDTQYF.

This chain uses TRBV4-3 with TRBJ1-3; D unclear. The germline gives CDR1 LGHNA, CDR2 YSLEER. Deletions cut 0 bases from V and 0 bases from J, with 12 bases between. The CDR3 runs to 17 residues. CDR3 amino acids: CASSQDQVTDSGNTIYF. CDR3 nucleotides: TGCGCCAGCAGCCAAGATCAGGTCACTGACTCTGGAAACACCATATATTTT.

Comments on this clonotype: A much larger clone lies one base from this, so it may be a read error. The chain uses TRBV28 and TRBJ1-1; D gene uncertain. Germline assignment: CDR1 MDHEN and CDR2 SYDVKM. The CDR3 loop spans 12 amino acids. The CDR3: CASSLMGAEALF. CDR3 sequence (DNA): TGTGCCAGCAGTTTAATGGGTGCTGAAGCTCTCTTT.

This chain links TRBV27 with TRBJ2-7, with D unresolved. Trimming left V 5 bases short and J 0 bases short, with 11 bases between. The CDR3 extends over 14 amino acids. Germline assignment: CDR1 MNHEY and CDR2 SMNVEV (reference sequence). The CDR3: CASSPLWTSYEQYF. The DNA for the CDR3 is TGTGCCAGCAGTCCTCTATGGACCTCCTACGAGCAGTACTTC.

A word on this clonotype: Being one base from a much bigger clone, this may be a read error. The chain has TRBV20-1 and TRBJ2-7; D is perhaps TRBD1 (6 bases). The CDR3 covers 15 residues. Germline assignment: CDR1 DFQATT and CDR2 SNEGSKA (reference sequence). The V and J ends lost 0 bases and 4 bases respectively, with 16 bases between them. CDR3 in amino acids: CSARDGGTRGYEQYF. CDR3 sequence (DNA): TGCAGTGCTAGAGATGGTGGGACAAGGGGTTACGAGCAGTACTTC.

This clonotype occurred many times. The chain carries TRBV5-1 and TRBJ2-5, with D perhaps TRBD2 (5 bases). Looked up from germline, CDR1 is SGHRS and CDR2 is YFSETQ. The CDR3 has 18 amino acids. V gave up 0 bases and J gave up 0 bases, with 18 bases separating them. This CDR3 reads CASSLEVLGSGYQETQYF. CDR3 DNA sequence: TGCGCCAGCAGCTTGGAGGTGTTGGGGTCGGGATACCAAGAGACCCAGTACTTC.

V and J are TRBV20-1 and TRBJ1-2; no clear D. Trimming pared 1 base from V and 2 bases from J, leaving 8 bases between. The V gene's germline CDR1 is DFQATT and CDR2 SNEGSKA (reference sequence). The CDR3 sequence is 13 residues long. CDR3 nucleotide sequence: TGCAGTGCTAGAGTCGAGGGAAACTATGGCTACACCTTC. Translating it yields CSARVEGNYGYTF.

As to this clonotype: A much bigger clone sits one base away, suggesting this may be a read error. The chain links TRBV19 to TRBJ1-5; D remains ambiguous. This CDR3 region has 15 residues. With 1 base removed from V and 6 bases from J, the gap between germline ends came to 13 bases. From germline, CDR1 is LNHDA and CDR2 SQIVND (reference sequence). The CDR3 region has the DNA TGTGCCAGTAGTATAGTGGGGTCGGGGTGTCAGCCCCAGCATTTT. As protein: CASSIVGSGCQPQHF.

V usage is TRBV4-3 and J usage is TRBJ1-2, with D uncertain. Germline lookup yields CDR1 LGHNA and CDR2 YSLEER. Trimming took off 4 bases at V and 4 bases at J, with 10 bases between the two ends. CDR3 length: 13 residues. The DNA for the CDR3 is TGCGCCAGCAGCCTAGGAGCTTCCTATGGCTACACCTTC. Amino acids: CASSLGASYGYTF.

This clonotype was seen a handful of times. V usage is TRBV11-3 and J usage is TRBJ2-7; D not certain. CDR3 length: 13 residues. Germline CDR1 and CDR2: SGHNT and YENEEA. Trimming cost V 3 bases and J 5 bases, with 11 bases left between them. The CDR3 region has the DNA TGTGCCAGCAGCTTTGCACATGCCAACGAGCAGTACTTC. This sequence encodes CASSFAHANEQYF.

This clonotype was seen many times. The J gene is TRBJ1-1, the V gene TRBV5-1; D not resolved. This CDR3 is built from 13 residues. Germline values: CDR1 SGHRS, CDR2 YFSETQ. The V end was cut by 4 bases, the J end by 11 bases, with 18 bases between. CDR3 amino acids: CASSEGSQLGAFF. CDR3 DNA sequence: TGCGCCAGCAGCGAAGGATCCCAGCTTGGGGCTTTCTTT.

The J gene is TRBJ1-4, the V gene TRBV2; the D gene is possibly TRBD1 (5 bases). The germline V gene has CDR1 SNHLY and CDR2 FYNNEI. The ends were cut back, 6 bases at V and 6 bases at J, with 11 bases in the middle. The CDR3 length is 13 residues. The CDR3 nucleotides are TGTGCCAGCAGGAAGGGGACGGATGAAAAACTGTTTTTT. Translation: CASRKGTDEKLFF. Together with reference TRBV2 and TRBJ1-4, the CDR3 gives the full variable domain: EPEVTQTPSHQVTQMGQEVILRCVPISNHLYFYWYRQILGQKVEFLVSFYNNEISEKSEIFDDQFSVERPDGSNFTLKIRSTKLEDSAMYFCASRKGTDEKLFFGSGTQLSVL.

The chain has TRBV4-1 and TRBJ2-1; TRBD2 aligns across 8 bases. This CDR3 has 16 amino acids. The germline CDR1 and CDR2 sequences are MGHRA and YSYEKL. The V gene end was trimmed by 4 bases and the J gene end by 2 bases; junction bases not matched to a gene: 7. The CDR3 DNA reads TGCGCCAGCAGCCCCCGAGCGGGGGAACCCTACAATGAGCAGTTCTTC. Translation: CASSPRAGEPYNEQFF.

The V and J genes are TRBV27 and TRBJ1-2; no firm D call. Trimming pared 8 bases from V and 3 bases from J, leaving 13 bases between. Germline CDR1 is MNHEY and CDR2 is SMNVEV (reference sequence). The CDR3 has 13 residues. The CDR3, as DNA: TGTGCCAGCTCATTTGCCACCGACTATGGCTACACCTTC. It is translated as CASSFATDYGYTF.

There are a few counts of this clonotype. A read error is possible here, since a much larger clone lies one base away. The chain joins TRBV7-9 to TRBJ2-7; D is unclear. CDR1 is SEHNR, CDR2 FQNEAQ, per germline (reference sequence). There are 13 residues in the CDR3. Between the trimmed V and J ends, which lost 2 bases and 5 bases, there was a span of 10 bases. This CDR3 reads CASSLTRGNEQYF. Written as DNA, the CDR3 is TGTGCCAGCAGCTTAACCCGAGGTAACGAGCAGTACTTC.

This clonotype was recorded at least ten times. The genes are TRBV19 and TRBJ2-7; D gene unclear. Trimming took 3 bases from V and 5 from J, leaving 8 bases between them. CDR1 is LNHDA, CDR2 SQIVND, per germline (reference sequence). CDR3 length: 12 residues. The CDR3 nucleotides read TGTGCCAGTAGTATCGGCCCCAACGAGCAGTACTTC. Its translation: CASSIGPNEQYF.

The table lists this clonotype with many counts. The V call is TRBV10-3, the J call TRBJ2-3; no clear D. The CDR3 extends over 14 amino acids. Germline-derived CDR1 and CDR2 are ENHRY and SYGVKD. Trimming left V 3 bases short and J 4 bases short, with 11 bases between. The CDR3 protein is CAISEPDRSDTQYF. Written as DNA, the CDR3 is TGTGCCATCAGTGAACCGGACCGTTCAGATACGCAGTATTTT.

On this clonotype itself: One junction end disagrees with the germline gene, perhaps due to a read error. This chain links TRBV6-5 with TRBJ2-1; D not resolved. This CDR3 comprises 15 residues. The germline CDR1 and CDR2 sequences are MNHEY and SVGAGI. The CDR3 region is CASGYSLGLRNEQFF. In nucleotides, the CDR3 is TGTGCCAGCGGTTACTCTTTGGGTCTACGCAATGAGCAGTTCTTC.

Comment on this clonotype: A much larger clone differs by one base, so this may be a read error. This sequence joins TRBV20-1 and TRBJ2-7; TRBD1 matches at 7 bases. The length of the CDR3 is 16 residues. The germline V gene encodes CDR1 DFQATT and CDR2 SNEGSKA (reference sequence). DNA of the CDR3: TGCAGTGCTAGAGATAGTAAGGGGGCCCCTTTGTACGGGCAGTACTTC. This translates into CSARDSKGAPLYGQYF.

Regarding this clonotype: At one boundary the junction diverges from the germline segment, which might be a read error. The chain is built from TRBV27 and TRBJ2-1; TRBD2 aligns across 12 bases. Germline V gene lookup returns CDR1 MNHEY and CDR2 SMNVEV (reference sequence). The CDR3 is 16 amino acids. The CDR3 nucleotides are TGTGCCCGCAGTTTGACTAGCGGGAGAACTACCAATGAGCAGTTCTTC. It is translated as CARSLTSGRTTNEQFF.

This clonotype was detected ten times or more. The rearrangement joins TRBV9 to TRBJ1-1; TRBD1 matches at 7 bases. The CDR3 runs to 14 residues. Per the germline V gene, CDR1 is SGDLS and CDR2 is YYNGEE. The J segment lost 5 bases and the V segment lost 4 bases, leaving 8 bases of the junction unmatched. The CDR3 is CASSPPPGGTEAFF. The CDR3 coding sequence is TGTGCCAGCAGCCCACCCCCAGGGGGAACTGAAGCTTTCTTT.